One sample yielded the 4 T cell receptor beta chains listed below, sequenced in a study of breast tumors, draining lymph nodes, adjacent tissues. TCRdb analysed the multiplex PCR reads with MiXCR anew, one entry per CDR3 protein. Seen here are over 60,000 distinct CDR3 sequences, 45% to 60% observed once, and the top ten hold approximately 18%. Sequencing input: breast tumor tissue. Every receptor here comes from a female donor with breast cancer. Some clones in this sample may be carry-over from other donors' samples.

This clonotype has a count of ten or more. This rearrangement joins TRBV7-8 to TRBJ2-7; 10 bases align to TRBD1. This CDR3 comprises 14 residues. The germline V gene encodes CDR1 SGHVS and CDR2 FQNEAQ. Unmatched junction bases numbered 3, after V lost 4 bases and J lost 3 bases. CDR3 DNA: TGTGCCAGCAGCTCGGACAGGGGGTTCTACGAGCAGTACTTC. Its protein product is CASSSDRGFYEQYF. Filled out from reference TRBV7-8 and TRBJ2-7, the complete variable domain reads GAGVSQSPRYKVAKRGQDVALRCDPISGHVSLFWYQQALGQGPEFLTYFQNEAQLDKSGLPSDRFFAERPEGSVSTLKIQRTQQEDSAVYLCASSSDRGFYEQYFGPGTRLTVT.

The CDR3 reads CSARDSITDTQYF. CDR3 nucleotides: TGCAGTGCTAGAGATTCCATCACAGATACGCAGTATTTT. This sequence joins TRBV20-1 and TRBJ2-3, with D unclear. The V gene lost 0 bases and the J gene lost 2 bases, with 6 bases spanning the gap. The CDR3 sequence is 13 residues long. Per germline, CDR1 DFQATT and CDR2 SNEGSKA (reference sequence).

This clonotype was found many times. The CDR3 spells CASSEGSEKLFF. The CDR3 DNA follows: TGTGCCAGCAGTGAAGGCAGTGAAAAACTGTTTTTT. This rearrangement joins TRBV25-1 to TRBJ1-4; D is unclear. The CDR3 sequence is 12 residues long. Germline V gene sequence: CDR1 MGHDK, CDR2 SYGVNS. V was trimmed by 2 bases and J by 7 bases, leaving 5 bases between them.

This clonotype was counted ten times or more. V usage is TRBV20-1 and J usage is TRBJ2-7; 10 positions match TRBD1. The CDR3 length is 15 residues. The V gene end was trimmed by 4 bases and the J gene end by 3 bases; junction bases not matched to a gene: 9. Germline assignment: CDR1 DFQATT and CDR2 SNEGSKA (reference sequence). Here the CDR3 reads CSAKGTGVYDYEQYF. The CDR3 coding sequence is TGCAGTGCTAAGGGGACAGGGGTTTACGACTACGAGCAGTACTTC.